One and the same sample provided the 25 T cell receptor beta chains below, sequenced in a study of vaccination effects on CD4 cells after COVID-19. No antigen has been identified for these receptors. Clones were sequenced by immunoSEQ multiplex PCR, and TCRdb holds only the in-frame ones, with some missing. The sample shows about 64,000 clones, around 82% of them seen only once. With the ViraFEST assay, the study expanded antigen-specific CD4+ T cells using viral peptide pools, then sequenced them. Following a roughly eleven-day culture, CD4+ T cells were purified. Participants got two doses of BNT162b2 or mRNA-1273 vaccine. The material was CD4+ T cells from PBMCs cultured with HCoV-OC43 spike peptides, obtained after COVID-19 vaccination. Subset indicated: HCoV-OC43 spike overlapping peptide pool stimulation. The receptors originated from a human donor who received a COVID-19 vaccine.

The chain is built from TRBV7-2 and TRBJ2-3; the match to TRBD2 covers 7 bases. There are 15 residues in the CDR3. Per germline, CDR1 SGHTA and CDR2 FQGNSA. The ends lost 6 bases at V and 4 bases at J; junction bases unmatched: 10. The CDR3 DNA sequence: TGTGCCAGCAGTCGGAGGTCTAGCGGACCAGATACGCAGTATTTT. Protein: CASSRRSSGPDTQYF.

This chain connects TRBV14 to TRBJ1-2; no clear D gene. V was shortened by 2 bases and J by 1 base, with 11 bases between the two germline ends. CDR3 length: 15 residues. The V gene's germline CDR1 is SGHDN and CDR2 FVKESK. In DNA form, the CDR3 reads TGTGCCAGCAGCCAAAATCTGAACAATAACTATGGCTACACCTTC. Amino acids: CASSQNLNNNYGYTF.

V is TRBV12-3 or TRBV12-4 and J is TRBJ2-5; unclear D gene. V lost 3 bases and J 5 bases, leaving 10 bases between the germline ends. The CDR3 is made up of 13 amino acids. As DNA, the CDR3 is TGTGCCAGCAGTTTGTGGGCCACGGAGACCCAGTACTTC. Its translation is CASSLWATETQYF.

The genes are TRBV4-1 and TRBJ2-1; tentatively, D is TRBD1 or TRBD2 (6 bases each). The CDR3 contains 17 residues. Germline assignment: CDR1 MGHRA and CDR2 YSYEKL. Trimming shortened V by 4 bases and J by 6 bases, and 22 bases separated the two germline ends. CDR3 nucleotide sequence: TGCGCCAGCAGCCGAGGGGGGATGGTGGGTGGTTCCAATGAGCAGTTCTTC. Residues: CASSRGGMVGGSNEQFF.

This clone came up a few times. The chain employs TRBV2 and TRBJ1-2, with D unresolved. The CDR3 extends over 15 amino acids. Germline CDR1 SNHLY, CDR2 FYNNEI. V was clipped by 4 bases and J by 4 bases, with 16 bases between them. CDR3 protein: CASSGVQARLYGYTF. The CDR3 region has the DNA TGTGCCAGCAGTGGTGTCCAGGCAAGACTCTATGGCTACACCTTC.

This clone was found a few times. The chain is built from TRBV7-9 and TRBJ2-5; D call uncertain. CDR1 is SEHNR and CDR2 is FQNEAQ in the germline V gene (reference sequence). Trimming took 5 bases from V and 4 from J, leaving 23 bases between them. The CDR3 covers 17 residues. The DNA of the CDR3 is TGTGCCAGCAGCCCCCGGCTATCGGGCCCGGACCCAGAGACCCAGTACTTC. Protein product: CASSPRLSGPDPETQYF.

The rearrangement joins TRBV6-5 to TRBJ1-5; 7 bases match TRBD1. The germline CDR1 and CDR2 sequences are MNHEY and SVGAGI. V shed 6 bases and J 6 bases; nucleotides not matched to a gene: 8. The CDR3 spans 14 residues. The CDR3 sequence is CASRLDRAVQPQHF. CDR3 DNA sequence: TGTGCCAGCAGACTAGACAGGGCAGTTCAGCCCCAGCATTTT.

The chain joins TRBV7-2 to TRBJ2-7; 7 bases line up with TRBD1. This CDR3 is built from 13 residues. V lost 4 bases, J lost 5 bases, and 5 bases stayed unmatched. From germline, CDR1 is SGHTA and CDR2 FQGNSA. This CDR3 is CASSYSQGNEQYV. CDR3 coding DNA: TGTGCCAGCAGCTATTCACAGGGGAACGAGCAGTACGTC.

This clone was found a few times. This chain joins TRBV9 and TRBJ2-1; TRBD2 matches 11 bases. The ends lost 6 bases at V and 9 bases at J; junction bases unmatched: 11. The CDR3 runs to 15 residues. Germline CDR1 and CDR2: SGDLS and YYNGEE. CDR3 nucleotide sequence: TGTGCCAGCAAAGGTGGTAGCGGGGGGGCCGGTGAGCAGTTCTTC. Protein: CASKGGSGGAGEQFF.

The V call is TRBV7-3, the J call TRBJ2-6; the D gene is possibly TRBD1 (7 bases). The V end lost 5 bases, the J end lost 0 bases, and 14 bases lay between the germline ends. The CDR3 is 17 residues long. In germline, CDR1 is SGHTA, CDR2 FQGTGA. The CDR3 coding sequence is TGTGCCAGCAGCCGACAGGGACTCAGCTCTGGGGCCAACGTCCTGACTTTC. Its protein product is CASSRQGLSSGANVLTF.

The CDR3 reads CATSDGGRETQYF. DNA for the CDR3: TGTGCCACCAGTGACGGGGGGAGGGAGACCCAGTACTTC. The rearrangement links TRBV24-1 to TRBJ2-5, with TRBD2 matching over 7 bases. Germline CDR1 and CDR2: KGHDR and SFDVKD. The CDR3 loop spans 13 amino acids. Losses at the gene ends were 4 bases for V and 5 bases for J; bases not matched to a gene: 3.

The chain carries TRBV18 and TRBJ2-5; a weak D match, TRBD1 (6 bases). Germline CDR1 is KGHSH and CDR2 is LQKENI. Between the trimmed V and J ends, which lost 8 bases and 4 bases, there was a span of 14 bases. The CDR3 is made up of 13 amino acids. CDR3 nucleotide sequence: TGTGCCAGCGTAGGGGGTTCCAGAGAGACCCAGTACTTC. Translated: CASVGGSRETQYF.

The chain recombines TRBV28 with TRBJ2-7, with a tentative D call TRBD2 (5 bases). The CDR3 runs 12 residues. CDR1 MDHEN and CDR2 SYDVKM come from the germline V gene. CDR3 in DNA: TGTGCCAGCAGTTCCACGACCGGGAACTTCCACGTC. It specifies CASSSTTGNFHV.

The V call is TRBV5-5, the J call TRBJ2-6, with a tentative D call TRBD1 (6 bases). V lost 3 bases and J lost 4, with 17 bases in between. CDR1 is SGHKS and CDR2 is YYEKEE in the germline V gene (reference sequence). The length of the CDR3 is 17 residues. The CDR3 sequence is CASSSRDTSNGANVLTF. CDR3 sequence (DNA): TGTGCCAGCAGCTCGAGGGACACCTCGAACGGGGCCAACGTCCTGACTTTC.

The chain links TRBV3-1 (or the pseudogene TRBV3-2) to TRBJ2-5; TRBD2 aligns across 7 bases. The CDR3 has 16 residues. The germline V gene encodes CDR1 LGHDT and CDR2 YNNKEL (reference sequence). V was clipped by 2 bases and J by 1 base; unmatched bases: 7. In nucleotides, the CDR3 is TGTGCCAGCAGCCAACGGGGAAGCGGGATCCAAGAGACCCAGTACTTC. Protein product: CASSQRGSGIQETQYF.

Only a few counts were recorded for this clone. The rearrangement links TRBV5-8 to TRBJ1-2, with TRBD1 identical over 9 bases. The germline V gene encodes CDR1 SGHTS and CDR2 YDEGEE. This CDR3 is 15 amino acids long. The trim removed 0 bases at V and 6 bases at J, leaving 6 bases unmatched. The CDR3 protein is CASSLEGQGGDGYTF. CDR3 DNA sequence: TGTGCCAGCAGCTTGGAGGGACAGGGAGGGGATGGCTACACCTTC.

The V call is TRBV2, the J call TRBJ1-4; 7 bases match TRBD1. The CDR3 sequence is 14 residues long. The V gene end was trimmed by 6 bases and the J gene end by 5 bases; junction bases not matched to a gene: 6. CDR1 is SNHLY and CDR2 is FYNNEI in the germline V gene. CDR3 in DNA: TGTGCCAGCAGCGATGACAGGGCAAATGAAAAACTGTTTTTT. This sequence encodes CASSDDRANEKLFF.

The chain links TRBV7-2 to TRBJ2-6, with D unclear. CDR1 is SGHTA and CDR2 is FQGNSA in the germline V gene. Trimming shortened V by 3 bases and J by 0 bases, and 15 bases separated the two germline ends. This CDR3 has 18 amino acids. The CDR3 coding sequence is TGTGCCAGCAGCTTTATACACTTAATTTTCTCTGGGGCCAACGTCCTGACTTTC. Amino acids: CASSFIHLIFSGANVLTF.

This clone was found a few times. V gene TRBV7-6 combines with J gene TRBJ2-2; TRBD1 aligns across 10 bases. Germline CDR1 reads SGHVS; CDR2 reads FNYEAQ. This CDR3 comprises 15 residues. The ends lost 5 bases at V and 5 bases at J; junction bases unmatched: 5. In nucleotides, the CDR3 is TGTGCCAGCAGCAGCCGGGACAGGGGAACCGGGGAGCTGTTTTTT. Its protein is CASSSRDRGTGELFF.

V and J are TRBV6-1 and TRBJ1-3; D gene uncertain. The germline gives CDR1 MNHNS, CDR2 SASEGT. Trimming pared 2 bases from V and 0 bases from J, leaving 5 bases between. There are 14 residues in the CDR3. In nucleotides, the CDR3 is TGTGCCAGCAGTGAAAAGGGCTCTGGAAACACCATATATTTT. Translating it yields CASSEKGSGNTIYF.

This chain connects TRBV7-2 to TRBJ1-2; D call uncertain. The CDR3 runs 11 residues. V was pared by 4 bases and J by 3 bases, with 3 bases between. Germline lookup yields CDR1 SGHTA and CDR2 FQGNSA. The CDR3 protein is CASSSHYGYTF. The CDR3 DNA reads as TGTGCCAGCAGCTCTCACTATGGCTACACCTTC.

As DNA, the CDR3 is TGTGCCTCTTTGAGGGGGGCCGGGGAGCTGTTTTTT. This codes for CASLRGAGELFF. V and J are TRBV2 and TRBJ2-2; D assignment may be TRBD1 or TRBD2 (6 bases each). This CDR3 has 12 amino acids. V was trimmed by 11 bases and J by 6 bases, leaving 13 bases between them. The germline V gene encodes CDR1 SNHLY and CDR2 FYNNEI.

The gene calls are TRBV2 and TRBJ1-3; D is ambiguous. CDR1 and CDR2 (germline): SNHLY, FYNNEI. This CDR3 comprises 12 residues. Trimming shortened V by 3 bases and J by 9 bases, and 9 bases separated the two germline ends. This CDR3 is CASSDPAGTIYF. The CDR3 DNA reads TGTGCCAGCAGTGACCCAGCGGGCACCATATATTTT. The variable domain in full, completed from reference TRBV2 and TRBJ1-3, reads EPEVTQTPSHQVTQMGQEVILRCVPISNHLYFYWYRQILGQKVEFLVSFYNNEISEKSEIFDDQFSVERPDGSNFTLKIRSTKLEDSAMYFCASSDPAGTIYFGEGSWLTVV.

This chain joins TRBV19 and TRBJ1-4, with D perhaps matching TRBD1 (5 bases). Germline V gene data show CDR1 as LNHDA and CDR2 as SQIVND (reference sequence). V lost 3 bases, J lost 2 bases, and 13 bases lay in between. This CDR3 has 16 amino acids. The CDR3 nucleotides read TGTGCCAGTAGTATCTTCCGGGGGAGGACTAATGAAAAACTGTTTTTT. The encoded protein is CASSIFRGRTNEKLFF.

This rearrangement joins TRBV29-1 to TRBJ1-2, with D uncertain. The CDR3 is 11 amino acids. V was shortened by 5 bases and J by 6 bases, with 10 bases between the two germline ends. Germline lookup yields CDR1 SQVTM and CDR2 ANQGSEA. CDR3 coding DNA: TGCAGCGTTCAGTTGAGGGATGGCTACACCTTC. Its translation is CSVQLRDGYTF.